Presented here are 26 T cell receptor beta chains from one specimen sequenced in a study of PD-L1 blockade in urothelial cancer. Method: immunoSEQ multiplex PCR; TCRdb's copy keeps in-frame clones and lacks some. The table lists around 100,000 clones, around 90% of them singletons, with almost 0.95% in the top ten. Sequences were derived from PBMCs, sampled around atezolizumab (anti-PD-L1) treatment. These TCRs come from a woman aged 80 or older with urothelial cancer.

This clone was picked up one time. V gene TRBV25-1 combines with J gene TRBJ2-5; 8 bases fit TRBD2. From germline, CDR1 is MGHDK and CDR2 SYGVNS. V dropped 5 bases and J dropped 3; count of bases not matched to a gene: 5. CDR3 size: 14 residues. The CDR3 region is CASSKTSAEETQYF. The CDR3 region has the DNA TGTGCCAGCAGTAAGACTAGCGCAGAAGAGACCCAGTACTTC.

The gene calls are TRBV18 and TRBJ2-7; D might be TRBD1 (6 bases). CDR3 length equals 15 residues. The V gene lost 2 bases and the J gene lost 0 bases, with 11 bases spanning the gap. Germline V gene data show CDR1 as KGHSH and CDR2 as LQKENI. CDR3 sequence reads: CASSPFPDSSYEQYF. CDR3 in DNA: TGTGCCAGCTCACCATTTCCGGACAGCTCCTACGAGCAGTACTTC.

The chain uses TRBV5-1 and TRBJ2-3, with TRBD1 identical over 7 bases. Trimming at V came to 3 bases and at J to 4 bases, leaving 8 bases not matched to a gene. Looked up from germline, CDR1 is SGHRS and CDR2 is YFSETQ. The CDR3 consists of 15 residues. The CDR3 DNA reads TGCGCCAGCAGCTATCAAGACAGGGCGGCAGATACGCAGTATTTT. Amino acids: CASSYQDRAADTQYF.

The chain uses TRBV27 and TRBJ2-1, with D hard to call. Trimming took 3 bases from V and 5 from J, leaving 2 bases between them. This CDR3 comprises 11 residues. Germline V gene data show CDR1 as MNHEY and CDR2 as SMNVEV (reference sequence). The CDR3 DNA follows: TGTGCCAGCAGTTTCAACAATGAGCAGTTCTTC. Translated: CASSFNNEQFF.

The rearrangement uses TRBV7-9 and TRBJ2-1; TRBD2 might be the D (5 bases). Germline-derived CDR1 and CDR2 are SEHNR and FQNEAQ (reference sequence). The V end lost 4 bases, the J end lost 0 bases, and 13 bases lay between the germline ends. The CDR3 contains 16 residues. The CDR3 sequence is CASSSLTGSSYNEQFF. The CDR3 DNA reads as TGTGCCAGCAGCTCCCTGACGGGGAGCTCCTACAATGAGCAGTTCTTC.

V is TRBV28 and J is TRBJ1-2; TRBD1 agrees at 7 bases. This CDR3 region has 15 residues. Germline values: CDR1 MDHEN, CDR2 SYDVKM. V trimming: 2 bases; J trimming: 5 bases; junction bases outside the gene matches: 8. The CDR3 bases are TGTGCCAGCAGTTTACTTTCGGGACAGATTTATGGCTACACCTTC. As protein: CASSLLSGQIYGYTF.

This chain uses TRBV2 with TRBJ2-3, with TRBD2 identical over 9 bases. Germline assignment: CDR1 SNHLY and CDR2 FYNNEI. The ends lost 3 bases at V and 3 bases at J; junction bases unmatched: 13. The CDR3 contains 18 residues. The CDR3 bases are TGTGCCAGCAGTGACTCTGGGGTAGCGGGAGTCAGAACAGATACGCAGTATTTT. It encodes CASSDSGVAGVRTDTQYF. Combining the CDR3 with reference TRBV2 and TRBJ2-3 gives the whole variable domain EPEVTQTPSHQVTQMGQEVILRCVPISNHLYFYWYRQILGQKVEFLVSFYNNEISEKSEIFDDQFSVERPDGSNFTLKIRSTKLEDSAMYFCASSDSGVAGVRTDTQYFGPGTRLTVL.

This clone was counted once. J is TRBJ1-5 and V is TRBV5-1; weak D call: TRBD1 (6 bases). CDR1 is SGHRS and CDR2 is YFSETQ in the germline V gene. This CDR3 has 14 amino acids. The germline V and J ends were trimmed by 5 bases and 3 bases, with 12 bases remaining between them. CDR3 in DNA: TGCGCCAGCAGAGGGGACACGGACAATCAGCCCCAGCATTTT. Translation gives CASRGDTDNQPQHF. Full variable domain (remainder filled in from reference TRBV5-1 and TRBJ1-5): KAGVTQTPRYLIKTRGQQVTLSCSPISGHRSVSWYQQTPGQGLQFLFEYFSETQRNKGNFPGRFSGRQFSNSRSEMNVSTLELGDSALYLCASRGDTDNQPQHFGDGTRLSIL.

The table lists this clone with a count of one. V gene TRBV10-3 combines with J gene TRBJ1-1; possibly TRBD1 for D (6 bases). Germline V gene sequence: CDR1 ENHRY, CDR2 SYGVKD. The CDR3 spans 15 residues. Trimming removed 6 bases from V and 1 base from J, with 15 bases in between. CDR3 amino acids: CAIRRTDASNTEAFF. In nucleotides, the CDR3 is TGTGCCATCAGAAGGACAGACGCTTCGAACACTGAAGCTTTCTTT.

The V and J genes are TRBV5-5 and TRBJ1-3; D perhaps matches TRBD1 (5 bases). Trimming stripped 2 bases from V and 3 bases from J, with 9 bases between. The CDR3 spans 14 residues. The germline V gene encodes CDR1 SGHKS and CDR2 YYEKEE (reference sequence). This CDR3 is CASSLGQGGNTIYF. The DNA of the CDR3 is TGTGCCAGCAGCTTAGGGCAGGGTGGAAACACCATATATTTT.

The J gene is TRBJ2-1, the V gene TRBV4-2; 15 bases line up with TRBD2. The ends lost 2 bases at V and 2 bases at J; junction bases unmatched: 1. This CDR3 contains 17 residues. The germline CDR1 and CDR2 sequences are LGHNA and YNFKEQ. CDR3 DNA: TGTGCCAGCAGCCAAAGGACTAGCGGGAGGGCCTACAATGAGCAGTTCTTC. Encoded protein: CASSQRTSGRAYNEQFF.

The chain is built from TRBV7-9 and TRBJ2-7; 11 bases map to TRBD2. Germline V gene lookup returns CDR1 SEHNR and CDR2 FQNEAQ (reference sequence). The CDR3 covers 14 residues. With 3 bases clipped from V and 5 bases from J, the junction kept 3 bases outside the gene matches. The CDR3, as DNA: TGTGCCAGCAGCTTTAGCGGGAGGGCCGACGAGCAGTACTTC. It yields the protein CASSFSGRADEQYF.

The V call is TRBV30, the J call TRBJ1-2; TRBD1 agrees at 9 bases. CDR1 GTSNPN and CDR2 SVGIG come from the germline V gene (reference sequence). This CDR3 has 15 residues. With V trimmed by 2 bases and J by 4 bases, 8 bases remained unmatched. This chain's CDR3 is CAWSSRTGEFYGYTF. The CDR3 nucleotides read TGTGCCTGGAGTTCCCGGACAGGGGAGTTCTATGGCTACACCTTC. The whole variable domain, remainder taken from reference TRBV30 and TRBJ1-2, is SQTIHQWPATLVQPVGSPLSLECTVEGTSNPNLYWYRQAAGRGLQLLFYSVGIGQISSEVPQNLSASRPQDRQFILSSKKLLLSDSGFYLCAWSSRTGEFYGYTFGSGTRLTVV.

V is TRBV7-8 and J is TRBJ2-4, with 7 bases matching TRBD2. Unmatched junction bases numbered 11, after V lost 4 bases and J lost 8 bases. CDR1 is SGHVS and CDR2 is FQNEAQ in the germline V gene. The CDR3 loop spans 15 amino acids. The CDR3 protein is CASSSRTRFEDIQYF. The DNA of the CDR3 is TGTGCCAGCAGCTCAAGGACTAGATTTGAGGACATTCAGTACTTC.

This chain joins TRBV11-2 and TRBJ2-7; D gene unclear. The V gene lost 1 base and the J gene lost 4 bases, with 14 bases spanning the gap. Germline assignment: CDR1 SGHAT and CDR2 FQNNGV. The CDR3 length is 15 residues. The CDR3 protein is CASSLVTNPSYEQYF. CDR3 coding DNA: TGTGCCAGCAGCTTAGTAACCAATCCTAGTTACGAGCAGTACTTC.

This clone was observed a handful of times. The chain joins TRBV27 to TRBJ1-5; D remains ambiguous. Trimming pared 0 bases from V and 4 bases from J, leaving 7 bases between. CDR3 length: 14 residues. Germline CDR1 reads MNHEY; CDR2 reads SMNVEV (reference sequence). In DNA form, the CDR3 reads TGTGCCAGCAGTTTATCGGGCTGGAATCAGCCCCAGCATTTT. It codes for CASSLSGWNQPQHF.

This chain joins TRBV6-5 and TRBJ2-1; the D is unclear. The CDR3 extends over 16 amino acids. Per germline, CDR1 MNHEY and CDR2 SVGAGI. V was cut by 2 bases and J by 0 bases, with 11 bases left in between. The DNA for the CDR3 is TGTGCCAGCAGTTACCGTCGGTTTTCCTCCTACAATGAGCAGTTCTTC. Its protein product is CASSYRRFSSYNEQFF.

The chain carries TRBV30 and TRBJ2-3; TRBD2 agrees at 9 bases. This CDR3 spans 15 amino acids. J was trimmed by 3 bases and V by 5 bases; bases with no gene match: 9. CDR1 and CDR2 from the germline V gene are GTSNPN and SVGIG (reference sequence). CDR3: CAWQISGSHTDTQYF. The CDR3 DNA follows: TGTGCCTGGCAGATTAGCGGGAGCCATACAGATACGCAGTATTTT. Drawing the rest from reference TRBV30 and TRBJ2-3, the complete variable domain is SQTIHQWPATLVQPVGSPLSLECTVEGTSNPNLYWYRQAAGRGLQLLFYSVGIGQISSEVPQNLSASRPQDRQFILSSKKLLLSDSGFYLCAWQISGSHTDTQYFGPGTRLTVL.

Concerning this clone: The DNA is omitted, as the CDR3 cannot be located on it reliably, and the CDR3 follows TCRdb's listing. The chain joins TRBV20-1 to TRBJ1-2; TRBD1, as called in the table, went unchecked against the DNA. The CDR3 has 10 residues if both end residues are counted. Per germline, CDR1 DFQATT and CDR2 SNEGSKA (reference sequence). The CDR3: CSVGQGAVTF.

The chain couples TRBV7-2 to TRBJ1-3; D possibly corresponds to TRBD1 (6 bases). Germline CDR1 SGHTA, CDR2 FQGNSA. The CDR3 loop spans 15 amino acids. The V and J ends lost 7 bases and 1 base respectively, with 14 bases between them. CDR3 residues: CASTTGGASGNTIYF. The DNA of the CDR3 is TGTGCCAGCACTACGGGGGGGGCGTCTGGAAACACCATATATTTT.

The J gene is TRBJ2-6, the V gene TRBV7-6; TRBD1 agrees at 9 bases. This CDR3 region has 20 residues. V gave up 5 bases and J gave up 0 bases; unmatched junction bases: 14. The germline V gene encodes CDR1 SGHVS and CDR2 FNYEAQ. CDR3 loop: CASSPGQGQGSLSGANVLTF. The CDR3 nucleotides are TGTGCCAGCAGCCCCGGACAGGGGCAGGGGAGTCTCTCTGGGGCCAACGTCCTGACTTTC.

This chain joins TRBV5-4 and TRBJ2-1; no definite D call. Trimming shortened V by 0 bases and J by 4 bases, and 5 bases separated the two germline ends. Germline-derived CDR1 and CDR2 are SGHNT and YYREEE (reference sequence). CDR3 length equals 13 residues. The CDR3: CASSLVRYNEQFF. CDR3 coding DNA: TGTGCCAGCAGCTTGGTTCGGTACAATGAGCAGTTCTTC.

J is TRBJ1-2 and V is TRBV5-4; 12 positions agree with TRBD1. The germline V gene has CDR1 SGHNT and CDR2 YYREEE (reference sequence). The trim removed 4 bases at V and 6 bases at J, leaving 10 bases unmatched. The CDR3 totals 16 residues. The DNA for the CDR3 is TGTGCCAGCAGCAAAGAACCCGGGACAGGGGGCCATGGCTACACCTTC. Its translation: CASSKEPGTGGHGYTF. Full variable domain (outside the CDR3, taken from reference TRBV5-4 and TRBJ1-2): ETGVTQSPTHLIKTRGQQVTLRCSSQSGHNTVSWYQQALGQGPQFIFQYYREEENGRGNFPPRFSGLQFPNYSSELNVNALELDDSALYLCASSKEPGTGGHGYTFGSGTRLTVV.

The chain combines TRBV6-1 with TRBJ2-3, with 7 bases matching TRBD1. V trimming: 2 bases; J trimming: 4 bases; junction bases outside the gene matches: 9. Germline lookup yields CDR1 MNHNS and CDR2 SASEGT. The CDR3 length is 16 residues. This CDR3 is CASSERFRGMADTQYF. CDR3 coding DNA: TGTGCCAGCAGTGAAAGGTTCAGGGGGATGGCAGATACGCAGTATTTT.

In this sample, this clone turned up once. The V gene is TRBV19, the J gene TRBJ2-1; TRBD2 matches 10 bases. Germline CDR1 LNHDA, CDR2 SQIVND (reference sequence). This CDR3 has 16 residues. The V and J ends lost 3 bases and 3 bases, in that order; junction bases with no gene match: 5. CDR3 sequence (DNA): TGTGCCAGTAGTATTCGGACTAGCGGAATCTACAATGAGCAGTTCTTC. This sequence encodes CASSIRTSGIYNEQFF.

The chain couples TRBV2 to TRBJ2-7; TRBD2 aligns across 9 bases. CDR3 length: 17 amino acids. Germline V CDR1 and CDR2: SNHLY, FYNNEI. Trimming took 3 bases from V and 0 from J; bases not matched to a gene: 9. DNA of the CDR3: TGTGCCAGCAGTGATAGTCTAGCGGGAACAAGCTCCTACGAGCAGTACTTC. This encodes CASSDSLAGTSSYEQYF. Full variable domain (missing parts from reference TRBV2 and TRBJ2-7): EPEVTQTPSHQVTQMGQEVILRCVPISNHLYFYWYRQILGQKVEFLVSFYNNEISEKSEIFDDQFSVERPDGSNFTLKIRSTKLEDSAMYFCASSDSLAGTSSYEQYFGPGTRLTVT.